The sequence of this T cell receptor beta chain was determined in a study of blood T cell repertoires in COVID-19. Study-level background: The samples span acute and convalescent COVID-19 from the United States, Italy and Spain.

Authors' methods: The assay estimated nucleated cells by amplifying reference gene primers. This table comes from immunoSEQ multiplex PCR, and its TCRdb copy is limited to in-frame clones, with some not included. V, J and clone size are those of that table, while D and trimming were read from the DNA. The sample gives about 150,000 clones, around 83% of which show up once; roughly 19% is in the top ten. The V segment lost 5 bases and the J segment 6 bases; nucleotides outside the gene matches: 12. This CDR3 comprises 15 residues. Germline CDR1 LNHDA, CDR2 SQIVND (reference sequence). The rearrangement joins TRBV19 to TRBJ2-7; 8 nucleotides line up with TRBD2. This TCR was sampled from a woman aged 65 to 85 who had recovered from COVID-19. The sequenced sample consisted of peripheral blood. As DNA, the CDR3 is TGTGCCAGTAGTCCCCCCCCGGGAGGGCTCCTCGAGCAGTACTTC. Protein: CASSPPPGGLLEQYF.